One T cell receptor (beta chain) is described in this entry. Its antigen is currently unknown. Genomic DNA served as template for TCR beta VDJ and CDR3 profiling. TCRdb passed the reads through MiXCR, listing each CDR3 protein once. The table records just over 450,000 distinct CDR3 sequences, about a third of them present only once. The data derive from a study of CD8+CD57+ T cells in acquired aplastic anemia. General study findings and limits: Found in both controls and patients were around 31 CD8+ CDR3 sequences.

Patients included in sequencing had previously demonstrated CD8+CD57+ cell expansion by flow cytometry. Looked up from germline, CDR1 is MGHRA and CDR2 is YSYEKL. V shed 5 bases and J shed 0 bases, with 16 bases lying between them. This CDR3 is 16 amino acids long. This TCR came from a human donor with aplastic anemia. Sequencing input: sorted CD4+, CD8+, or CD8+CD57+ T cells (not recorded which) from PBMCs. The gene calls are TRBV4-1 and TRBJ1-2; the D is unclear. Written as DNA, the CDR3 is TGCGCCAGCAGCTCGAGTCGGTCGCGAGCTAACTATGGCTACACCTTC. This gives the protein CASSSSRSRANYGYTF.